This TCR beta chain was profiled in a study of T cell repertoires in cytomegalovirus infection. The CDR3 is 18 amino acids. Germline CDR1 MDHEN, CDR2 SYDVKM. The V and J ends lost 7 bases and 2 bases respectively, with 23 bases between them. Via MiXCR, TCRdb re-called the reads, giving one row per CDR3 protein. This table has some 940,000 distinct CDR3 sequences, roughly 31% appearing once. Remarks on this clonotype: Its target is not known. Possible read error: a much larger clone is one base away.

The specimen was cultured CD8+ T cells from PBMCs, collected from culture after CMV antigen stimulation. The clonotype originates from a human donor in good health (CMV status not recorded). Some clones in this sample may be carry-over from other donors' samples. J is TRBJ2-2 and V is TRBV28, with D possibly matching TRBD1 (6 bases). The CDR3 spells CASNISAWDKLNTGELFF. The CDR3 DNA reads TGTGCCAGCAACATAAGTGCTTGGGACAAACTAAACACCGGGGAGCTGTTTTTT.